This T cell receptor beta chain comes out of a study of blood T cells in healthy people across ages. The germline CDR1 and CDR2 sequences are MGHDK and SYGVNS. Deletions cut 0 bases from V and 2 bases from J, with 6 bases between. CDR3 size: 14 residues. This clonotype was observed a few times. Its antigen is not identified. Then a second PCR, running about 6 to 11 cycles, was carried out with a sample-barcoded 5' primer and a J-beta primer mix. TCRdb passed the 5' RACE reads through MiXCR, listing each CDR3 protein once. The sample includes 1.8 million or so distinct CDR3 sequences, approximately 39% of them seen just once. Study-wide findings and caveats: Calculation of diversity from one million T cells yielded estimates considered to be underestimates.

The chain joins TRBV25-1 to TRBJ2-3; D unresolved. Source material: blood. This receptor was obtained from a human donor in good health. The CDR3 bases are TGTGCCAGCAGTGAATATATGGCCACAGATACGCAGTATTTT. Residues: CASSEYMATDTQYF.